The rows below give T cell receptor beta chains drawn from one sample of a study of blood T cell repertoires in COVID-19. The table came from immunoSEQ multiplex PCR; TCRdb's copy has only in-frame clones and leaves some out. The sample has 100,000 or so clones; 92% are singletons. The sequenced sample was peripheral blood. The receptor set was obtained from a man aged 70-80 years with acute or convalescent COVID-19. Both conserved end residues are part of each CDR3.

V: TRBV13
J: TRBJ2-2
CDR3: CASISSEAGVTGELFF

V: TRBV9
J: TRBJ2-1
CDR3: CASSVDGRAGGEQFF

V: TRBV7-9
J: TRBJ1-6
CDR3: CASSRTSSPLHF

V: TRBV7-7
J: TRBJ2-2
CDR3: CASSWSRTGELFF

V: TRBV10-3
J: TRBJ2-7
CDR3: CAIGGSYEQYF

V: TRBV5-5
J: TRBJ2-1
CDR3: CASSWRHTGFDEQFF

V: TRBV9
J: TRBJ2-2
CDR3: CASSVAPTGELFF

V: TRBV11-2
J: TRBJ2-7
CDR3: CASSLDLTSGLYEQYF

V: TRBV5-4
J: TRBJ1-1
CDR3: CASRRGQGAFRNTEAFF

V: TRBV3-1/TRBV3-2
J: TRBJ2-6
CDR3: CASSPPLGANVLTF

V: TRBV30
J: TRBJ1-6
CDR3: CAWSSGTGVSPLHF

V: TRBV7-8
J: TRBJ2-2
CDR3: CASSLGLAGAGELFF

V: TRBV5-4
J: TRBJ1-3
CDR3: CASSLPAAERNTIYF

V: TRBV18
J: TRBJ1-6
CDR3: CASSPDQGLTPLHF

V: TRBV2
J: TRBJ1-4
CDR3: CASLKGPGNEKLFF

V: TRBV9
J: TRBJ2-3
CDR3: CASSVGGGRGTDTQYF

V: TRBV6-1
J: TRBJ2-1
CDR3: CASSDGGRSYNEQFF

V: TRBV7-9
J: TRBJ2-7
CDR3: CASSLSWASTYEQYF

V: TRBV5-4
J: TRBJ2-1
CDR3: CASSFSGRREQFF

V: TRBV6-5
J: TRBJ2-3
CDR3: CASSYESSISTDTQYF

V: TRBV11-3
J: TRBJ2-1
CDR3: CASSPPGLVSYNEQFF

V: TRBV27
J: TRBJ2-3
CDR3: CASRINRGVTDTQYF

V: TRBV6-5
J: TRBJ2-7
CDR3: CASRGQVSYEQYF

V: TRBV18
J: TRBJ1-1
CDR3: CASSPPEQGAEAFF

V: TRBV18
J: TRBJ1-4
CDR3: CASSGSGEKLFF

V: TRBV12-5
J: TRBJ2-7
CDR3: CASGLALLRGNSYEQYF

V: TRBV5-4
J: TRBJ2-3
CDR3: CASSHRGQPRGYF

V: TRBV5-4
J: TRBJ2-7
CDR3: CASGLDRNDYEQYF

V: TRBV27
J: TRBJ1-3
CDR3: CASSPRTGNTIYF

V: TRBV6-4
J: TRBJ2-3
CDR3: CASSDAGGAQYF

V: TRBV28
J: TRBJ2-1
CDR3: CASRDRENSGRRNEQFF

V: TRBV5-5
J: TRBJ1-1
CDR3: CASSLAEGTEAFF

V: TRBV7-9
J: TRBJ2-2
CDR3: CASSLSAVRELFF

V: TRBV21-1
J: TRBJ1-5
CDR3: CASRPDRGPPSNQPQHF

V: TRBV14
J: TRBJ1-2
CDR3: CASSQSGRDYGYTF

V: TRBV18
J: TRBJ2-3
CDR3: CASSPSTSGGDTQYF

V: TRBV4-1
J: TRBJ1-2
CDR3: CASSEGTGANYGYTF

V: TRBV5-1
J: TRBJ1-4
CDR3: CASSSIPNEKLFF

V: TRBV9
J: TRBJ2-1
CDR3: CASSPSGSYNEQFF

V: TRBV4-1
J: TRBJ2-7
CDR3: CASSQKPTREQYF

V: TRBV6-6
J: TRBJ1-2
CDR3: CASSYGEGGTGYTF

V: TRBV19
J: TRBJ1-5
CDR3: CASGRNSNQPQHF

V: TRBV4-1
J: TRBJ1-1
CDR3: CASSPGQWNTEAFF

V: TRBV13
J: TRBJ2-4
CDR3: CASSPGALPAKNIQYF

V: TRBV25-1
J: TRBJ2-7
CDR3: CASSGRVLVEQYF

V: TRBV3-1/TRBV3-2
J: TRBJ1-1
CDR3: CASSQEGALQAFF

V: TRBV7-3
J: TRBJ2-1
CDR3: CASSLSGGWDEQFF

V: TRBV2
J: TRBJ1-2
CDR3: CASSYSTPSF

V: TRBV24-1
J: TRBJ2-3
CDR3: CATSGGERVTDTQYF

V: TRBV29-1
J: TRBJ1-1
CDR3: CSGKQGQITEAFF

V: TRBV7-2
J: TRBJ2-7
CDR3: CASSFQGDYEQYF

V: TRBV18
J: TRBJ1-1
CDR3: CASSPRTGVTEAFF

V: TRBV12-3/TRBV12-4
J: TRBJ1-1
CDR3: CASSFDSYTEAFF

V: TRBV5-5
J: TRBJ2-3
CDR3: CASTLMLTSTDTHYF

V: TRBV5-1
J: TRBJ2-1
CDR3: CASSDASGGFSSYNEQFF